This T cell receptor beta chain was recorded in a study of blood T cell repertoires in COVID-19. At the level of the study: The study drew acute and convalescent COVID-19 samples from the United States, Italy and Spain. The analysed material was cDNA or gDNA that came from T cells, B-cell-depleted T cells, or PBMCs.

Original handling: Reference gene primer amplification gave estimated nucleated cell counts. Measured with immunoSEQ multiplex PCR; TCRdb has only the in-frame clones, and not every one. That table gives V, J and clone size, and the DNA gave D and trimming. The sample has more than 20,000 clones, about nine tenths seen once. CDR1 is MNHEY, CDR2 SVGAGI, per germline. CDR3 length: 13 amino acids. The ends lost 7 bases at V and 5 bases at J; junction bases unmatched: 6. This TCR was sampled from a human donor with active COVID-19. The donor label of this sample is uncertain. The chain employs TRBV6-5 and TRBJ2-7; 9 bases are shared with TRBD2. Material for sequencing was peripheral blood. CDR3 sequence: CASTPSGGHEQYF. The DNA for the CDR3 is TGTGCCAGCACCCCGAGCGGGGGGCACGAGCAGTACTTC.